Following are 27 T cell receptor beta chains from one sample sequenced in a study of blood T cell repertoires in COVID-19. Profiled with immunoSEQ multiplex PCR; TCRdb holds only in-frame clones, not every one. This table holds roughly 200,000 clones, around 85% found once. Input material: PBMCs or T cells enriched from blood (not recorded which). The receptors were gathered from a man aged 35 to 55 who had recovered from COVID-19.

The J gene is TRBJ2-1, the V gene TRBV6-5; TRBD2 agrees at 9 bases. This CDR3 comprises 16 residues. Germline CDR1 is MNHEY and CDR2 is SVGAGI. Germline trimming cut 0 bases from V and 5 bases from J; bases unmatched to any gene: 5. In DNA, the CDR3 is TGTGCCAGCAGTTACTCCCCGGGACTAGCAAACAATGAGCAGTTCTTC. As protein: CASSYSPGLANNEQFF.

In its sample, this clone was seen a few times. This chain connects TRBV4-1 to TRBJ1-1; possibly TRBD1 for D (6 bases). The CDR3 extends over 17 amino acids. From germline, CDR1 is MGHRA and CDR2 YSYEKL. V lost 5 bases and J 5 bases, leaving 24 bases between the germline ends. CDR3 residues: CASSSNNIAGVRTEAFF. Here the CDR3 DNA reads TGCGCCAGCAGCTCCAACAATATCGCAGGGGTGAGGACTGAAGCTTTCTTT.

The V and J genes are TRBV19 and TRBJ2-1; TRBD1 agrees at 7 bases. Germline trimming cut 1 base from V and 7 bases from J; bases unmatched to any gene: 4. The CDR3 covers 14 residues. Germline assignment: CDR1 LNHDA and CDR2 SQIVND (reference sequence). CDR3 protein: CASSIVGGGNEQFF. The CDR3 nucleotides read TGTGCCAGTAGTATAGTAGGGGGCGGGAATGAGCAGTTCTTC.

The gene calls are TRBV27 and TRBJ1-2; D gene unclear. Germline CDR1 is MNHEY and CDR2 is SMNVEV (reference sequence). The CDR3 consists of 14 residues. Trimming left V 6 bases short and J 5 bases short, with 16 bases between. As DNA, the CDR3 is TGTGCCAGCAGCCATGGGAGTACAGATTATGGCTACACCTTC. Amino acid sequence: CASSHGSTDYGYTF.

The CDR3 DNA sequence: TGTGCCAGCAGCAGCGGGGGAGTGCCTGAAGCTTTCTTT. Translated: CASSSGGVPEAFF. The V gene is TRBV3-1 (or the pseudogene TRBV3-2), the J gene TRBJ1-1, with a weak D call TRBD1 (5 bases). Trimming left V 5 bases short and J 6 bases short, with 13 bases between. The CDR3 has 13 amino acids. From germline, CDR1 is LGHDT and CDR2 YNNKEL (reference sequence).

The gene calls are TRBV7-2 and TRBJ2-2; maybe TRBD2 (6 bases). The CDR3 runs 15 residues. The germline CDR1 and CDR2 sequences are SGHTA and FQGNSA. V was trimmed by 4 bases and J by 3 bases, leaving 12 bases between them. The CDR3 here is CASSYRELDTGELFF. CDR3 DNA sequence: TGTGCCAGCAGCTACCGGGAGTTGGACACCGGGGAGCTGTTTTTT.

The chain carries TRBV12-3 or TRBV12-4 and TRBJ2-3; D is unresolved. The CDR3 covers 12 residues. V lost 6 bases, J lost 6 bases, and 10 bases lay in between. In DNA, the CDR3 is TGTGCCAGCAGCCCGCCAGGCGATACGCAGTATTTT. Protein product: CASSPPGDTQYF.

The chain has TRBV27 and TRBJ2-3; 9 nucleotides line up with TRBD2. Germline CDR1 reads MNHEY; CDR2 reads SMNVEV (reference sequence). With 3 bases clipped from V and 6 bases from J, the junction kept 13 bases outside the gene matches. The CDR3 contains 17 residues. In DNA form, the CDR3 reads TGTGCCAGCAGTTTCCTCTATACTAGCGGGCCTACTGATACGCAGTATTTT. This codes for CASSFLYTSGPTDTQYF.

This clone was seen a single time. The CDR3 DNA follows: TGCGCCAGCAGCAGGACAGGGTCGGCCACTGAAGCTTTCTTT. Translating gives CASSRTGSATEAFF. The V and J genes are TRBV5-1 and TRBJ1-1; 8 nucleotides match TRBD1. CDR1 is SGHRS, CDR2 YFSETQ, per germline. The CDR3 runs 14 residues. V lost 4 bases to trimming and J lost 4 bases; unmatched junction nucleotides: 6.

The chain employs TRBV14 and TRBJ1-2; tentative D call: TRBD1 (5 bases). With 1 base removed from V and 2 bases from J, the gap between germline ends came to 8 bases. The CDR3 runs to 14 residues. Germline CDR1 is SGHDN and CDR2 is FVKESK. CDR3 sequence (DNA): TGTGCCAGCAGCCAAGCCCCAGGGAACTATGGCTACACCTTC. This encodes CASSQAPGNYGYTF. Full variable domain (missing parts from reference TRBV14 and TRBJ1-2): EAGVTQFPSHSVIEKGQTVTLRCDPISGHDNLYWYRRVMGKEIKFLLHFVKESKQDESGMPNNRFLAERTGGTYSTLKVQPAELEDSGVYFCASSQAPGNYGYTFGSGTRLTVV.

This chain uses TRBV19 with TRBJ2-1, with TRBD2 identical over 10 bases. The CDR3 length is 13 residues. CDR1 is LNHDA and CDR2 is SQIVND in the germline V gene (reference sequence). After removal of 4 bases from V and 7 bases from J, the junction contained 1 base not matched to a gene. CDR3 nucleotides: TGTGCCAGTAGTAAGACTAGCGGGAATGAGCAGTTCTTC. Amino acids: CASSKTSGNEQFF.

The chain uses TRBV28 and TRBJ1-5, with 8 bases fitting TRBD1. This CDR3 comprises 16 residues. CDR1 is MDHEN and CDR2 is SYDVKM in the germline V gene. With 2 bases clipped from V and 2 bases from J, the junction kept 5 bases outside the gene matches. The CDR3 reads CASSLGTGIRNQPQHF. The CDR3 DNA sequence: TGTGCCAGCAGTTTAGGGACAGGAATCCGCAATCAGCCCCAGCATTTT.

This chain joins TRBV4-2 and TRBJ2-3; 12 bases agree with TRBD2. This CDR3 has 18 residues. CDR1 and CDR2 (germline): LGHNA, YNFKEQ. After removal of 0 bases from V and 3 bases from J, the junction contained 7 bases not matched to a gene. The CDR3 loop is CASSQEMGLAGFTDTQYF. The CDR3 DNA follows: TGTGCCAGCAGCCAAGAAATGGGACTAGCGGGCTTTACAGATACGCAGTATTTT.

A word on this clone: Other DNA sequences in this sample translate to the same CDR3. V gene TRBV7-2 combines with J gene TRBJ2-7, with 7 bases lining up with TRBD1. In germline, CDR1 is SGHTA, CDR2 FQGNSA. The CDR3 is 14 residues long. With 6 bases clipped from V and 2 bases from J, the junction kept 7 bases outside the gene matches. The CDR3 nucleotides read TGTGCCAGCAGTAAGAGACAGGGACCCTACGAGCAGTACTTC. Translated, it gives CASSKRQGPYEQYF. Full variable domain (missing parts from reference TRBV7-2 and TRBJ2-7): GAGVSQSPSNKVTEKGKDVELRCDPISGHTALYWYRQSLGQGLEFLIYFQGNSAPDKSGLPSDRFSAERTGGSVSTLTIQRTQQEDSAVYLCASSKRQGPYEQYFGPGTRLTVT.

The CDR3 DNA reads TGTGCCAGCAGCTGGTCCCTCTCGTCGGACGAGCAGTACTTC. This encodes CASSWSLSSDEQYF. The V call is TRBV2, the J call TRBJ2-7; D is undetermined. V gave up 6 bases and J gave up 5 bases, with 17 bases separating them. The CDR3 is made up of 14 amino acids. The V gene's germline CDR1 is SNHLY and CDR2 FYNNEI.

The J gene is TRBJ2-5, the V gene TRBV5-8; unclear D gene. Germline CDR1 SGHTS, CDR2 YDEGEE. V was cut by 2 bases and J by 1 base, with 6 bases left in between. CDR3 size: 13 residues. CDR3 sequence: CASSLYSQETQYF. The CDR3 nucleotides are TGTGCCAGCAGCTTATATAGCCAAGAGACCCAGTACTTC.

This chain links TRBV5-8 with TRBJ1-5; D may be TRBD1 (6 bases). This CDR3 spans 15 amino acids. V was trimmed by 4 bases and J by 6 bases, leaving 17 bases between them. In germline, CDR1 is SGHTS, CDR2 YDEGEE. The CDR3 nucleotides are TGTGCCAGCAGCGACCGGGCGGGGGCAGGTCAGCCCCAGCATTTT. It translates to CASSDRAGAGQPQHF.

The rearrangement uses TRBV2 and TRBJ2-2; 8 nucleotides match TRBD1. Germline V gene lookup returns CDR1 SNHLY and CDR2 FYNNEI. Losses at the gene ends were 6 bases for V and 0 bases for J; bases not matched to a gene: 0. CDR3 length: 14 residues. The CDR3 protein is CASRDRANTGELFF. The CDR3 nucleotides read TGTGCCAGCAGGGACAGGGCGAACACCGGGGAGCTGTTTTTT.

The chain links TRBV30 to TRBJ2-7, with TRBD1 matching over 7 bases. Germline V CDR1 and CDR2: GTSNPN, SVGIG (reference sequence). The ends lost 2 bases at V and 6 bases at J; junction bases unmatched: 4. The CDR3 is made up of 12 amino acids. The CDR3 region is CAWSRQGLEQYF. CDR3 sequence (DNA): TGTGCCTGGAGTAGACAGGGCCTCGAGCAGTACTTC.

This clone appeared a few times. CDR3 in DNA: TGTGCCAGCAGCGCCGATGGAGGGGTAAGCTCACCCCTCCACTTT. Protein product: CASSADGGVSSPLHF. The J gene is TRBJ1-6, the V gene TRBV9; a weak D match, TRBD1 (5 bases). From germline, CDR1 is SGDLS and CDR2 YYNGEE. Deletions cut 3 bases from V and 10 bases from J, with 17 bases between. CDR3 size: 15 residues.

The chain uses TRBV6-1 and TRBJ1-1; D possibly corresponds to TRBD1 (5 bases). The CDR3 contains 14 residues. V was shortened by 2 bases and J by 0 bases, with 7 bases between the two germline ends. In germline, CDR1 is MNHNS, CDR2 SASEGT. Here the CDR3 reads CASSERGMNTEAFF. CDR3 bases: TGTGCCAGCAGTGAACGGGGGATGAACACTGAAGCTTTCTTT.

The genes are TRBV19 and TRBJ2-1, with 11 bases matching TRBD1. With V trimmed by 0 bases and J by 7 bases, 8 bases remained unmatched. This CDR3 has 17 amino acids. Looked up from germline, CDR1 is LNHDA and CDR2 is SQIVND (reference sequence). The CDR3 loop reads CASSIDWGQGVVNEQFF. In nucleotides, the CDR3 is TGTGCCAGTAGTATAGATTGGGGACAGGGGGTAGTTAATGAGCAGTTCTTC. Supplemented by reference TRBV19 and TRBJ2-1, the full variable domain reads DGGITQSPKYLFRKEGQNVTLSCEQNLNHDAMYWYRQDPGQGLRLIYYSQIVNDFQKGDIAEGYSVSREKKESFPLTVTSAQKNPTAFYLCASSIDWGQGVVNEQFFGPGTRLTVL.

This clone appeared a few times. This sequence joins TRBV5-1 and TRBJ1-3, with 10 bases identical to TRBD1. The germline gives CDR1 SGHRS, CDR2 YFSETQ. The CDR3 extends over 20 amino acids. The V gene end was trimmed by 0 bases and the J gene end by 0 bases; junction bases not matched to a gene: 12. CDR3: CASSLGGTGVLPSSGNTIYF. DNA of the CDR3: TGCGCCAGCAGCTTGGGAGGGACAGGGGTCCTCCCTAGCTCTGGAAACACCATATATTTT. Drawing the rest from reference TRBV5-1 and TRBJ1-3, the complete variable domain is KAGVTQTPRYLIKTRGQQVTLSCSPISGHRSVSWYQQTPGQGLQFLFEYFSETQRNKGNFPGRFSGRQFSNSRSEMNVSTLELGDSALYLCASSLGGTGVLPSSGNTIYFGEGSWLTVV.

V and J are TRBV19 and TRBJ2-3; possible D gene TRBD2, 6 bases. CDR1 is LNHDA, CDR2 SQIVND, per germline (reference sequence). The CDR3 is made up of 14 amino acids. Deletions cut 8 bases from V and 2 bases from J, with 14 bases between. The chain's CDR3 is CASSPGLHTDTQYF. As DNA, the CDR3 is TGTGCCAGTTCTCCGGGACTCCACACAGATACGCAGTATTTT.

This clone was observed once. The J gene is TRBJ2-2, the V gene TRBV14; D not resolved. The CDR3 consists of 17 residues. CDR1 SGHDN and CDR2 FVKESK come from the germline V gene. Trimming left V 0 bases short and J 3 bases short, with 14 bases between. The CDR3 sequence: CASSQDRQAWDTGELFF. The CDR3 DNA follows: TGTGCCAGCAGCCAAGATCGGCAGGCTTGGGACACCGGGGAGCTGTTTTTT.

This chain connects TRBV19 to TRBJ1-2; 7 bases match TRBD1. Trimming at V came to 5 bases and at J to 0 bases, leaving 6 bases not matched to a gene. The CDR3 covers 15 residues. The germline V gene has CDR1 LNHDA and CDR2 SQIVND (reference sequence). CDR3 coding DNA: TGTGCCAGTAGTGTGACAGGGCAAGCTAACTATGGCTACACCTTC. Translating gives CASSVTGQANYGYTF. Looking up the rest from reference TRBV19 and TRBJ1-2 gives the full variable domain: DGGITQSPKYLFRKEGQNVTLSCEQNLNHDAMYWYRQDPGQGLRLIYYSQIVNDFQKGDIAEGYSVSREKKESFPLTVTSAQKNPTAFYLCASSVTGQANYGYTFGSGTRLTVV.

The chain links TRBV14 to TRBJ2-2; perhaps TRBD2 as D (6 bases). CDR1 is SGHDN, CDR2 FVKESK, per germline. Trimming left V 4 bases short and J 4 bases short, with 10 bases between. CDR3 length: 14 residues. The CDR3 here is CASSPGSPTGELFF. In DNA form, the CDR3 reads TGTGCCAGCAGCCCCGGGAGCCCCACCGGGGAGCTGTTTTTT.